One and the same sample provided the 25 T cell receptor beta chains below, sequenced in a study of cytomegalovirus exposure and HLA in healthy donors (dated by TCRdb to about 2017). Library generation was performed with the immunoSEQ multiplex PCR assay. TCRdb provides this immuneACCESS table in a form limited to in-frame rearrangements. Some clones are lacking; in checked studies, under half of them reflect an unresolved V gene, and why the rest are absent is not known. The sample table shows over 150,000 clones, and about 90% are seen once. The top ten constitute around 3% of the sample. The specimen was PBMCs. These receptors came from a woman under 30 in good health and CMV-seropositive.

The chain combines TRBV7-2 with TRBJ2-1; the D gene is possibly TRBD2 (5 bases). V lost 3 bases and J lost 13, with 13 bases in between. The CDR3 runs 12 residues. Germline V gene sequence: CDR1 SGHTA, CDR2 FQGNSA. The CDR3 region has the DNA TGTGCCAGCAGCTTTTCTCCAGCTAGCCAGTTCTTC. Translated, it gives CASSFSPASQFF.

The chain couples TRBV10-3 to TRBJ2-1; weak D call: TRBD2 (7 bases). Trimming removed 7 bases at V and 9 bases at J, with 19 bases between. Looked up from germline, CDR1 is ENHRY and CDR2 is SYGVKD. The CDR3 runs to 14 residues. CDR3 DNA: TGTGCCATCATGCCGGGCGGGGGCTATGGTGAGCAGTTCTTC. This translates into CAIMPGGGYGEQFF.

The chain joins TRBV10-3 to TRBJ2-7, with a tentative D call TRBD1 (6 bases). V dropped 9 bases and J dropped 2 bases, with 11 bases sitting between them. CDR1 is ENHRY, CDR2 SYGVKD, per germline. The CDR3 has 12 residues. The CDR3 loop is CAIWDTPYEQYF. The CDR3 DNA follows: TGTGCCATTTGGGACACCCCCTACGAGCAGTACTTC.

This chain joins TRBV29-1 and TRBJ2-5, with D unclear. Trimming removed 3 bases from V and 4 bases from J, with 12 bases in between. Looked up from germline, CDR1 is SQVTM and CDR2 is ANQGSEA. The CDR3 has 13 residues. The CDR3 loop is CSVDTATRETQYF. For the CDR3, the DNA is TGCAGCGTTGACACAGCCACCCGAGAGACCCAGTACTTC.

The V gene is TRBV2, the J gene TRBJ1-2; no firm D call. The CDR3 loop spans 15 amino acids. V dropped 1 base and J dropped 5 bases, with 14 bases sitting between them. Germline CDR1 SNHLY, CDR2 FYNNEI. In DNA, the CDR3 is TGTGCCAGCAGTGAAGGCGAGGGCCTTAGTTATGGCTACACCTTC. This codes for CASSEGEGLSYGYTF.

The genes are TRBV6-6 and TRBJ1-2; no definite D call. Trimming stripped 11 bases from V and 4 bases from J, with 11 bases between. The CDR3 runs to 11 residues. Germline-derived CDR1 and CDR2 are MNHNY and SVGAGI (reference sequence). The CDR3 DNA follows: TGTGCCGTCGAGGGATCCTATGGCTACACCTTC. Amino acids: CAVEGSYGYTF.

The chain carries TRBV4-1 and TRBJ1-2; D gene unclear. This CDR3 has 15 residues. The V gene lost 0 bases and the J gene lost 4 bases, with 12 bases spanning the gap. Germline V lookup: CDR1 MGHRA, CDR2 YSYEKL. The CDR3 bases are TGCGCCAGCAGCCAAGAGGGCAGCACTTCCTATGGCTACACCTTC. Translated, it gives CASSQEGSTSYGYTF.

V and J are TRBV10-3 and TRBJ2-7; 9 nucleotides line up with TRBD2. CDR3 length: 14 residues. V lost 4 bases, J lost 2 bases, and 3 bases stayed unmatched. The germline gives CDR1 ENHRY, CDR2 SYGVKD. CDR3 loop: CAISVERGAYEQYF. CDR3 coding DNA: TGTGCCATCAGTGTTGAGCGGGGGGCCTACGAGCAGTACTTC.

The chain has TRBV2 and TRBJ2-2, with D possibly matching TRBD2 (6 bases). This CDR3 spans 16 amino acids. Trimming removed 5 bases at V and 7 bases at J, with 20 bases between. The germline V gene encodes CDR1 SNHLY and CDR2 FYNNEI. The CDR3 region is CASSSPTSRILGELFF. The CDR3 region has the DNA TGTGCCAGCAGTTCCCCTACTAGCCGGATCCTCGGGGAGCTGTTTTTT.

The chain recombines TRBV27 with TRBJ2-3, with TRBD2 identical over 8 bases. The CDR3 runs to 16 residues. Trimming removed 1 base from V and 8 bases from J; junction bases left unmatched: 11. CDR1 is MNHEY, CDR2 SMNVEV, per germline (reference sequence). CDR3 bases: TGTGCCAGCAGTTTATGGGCCCCATCCGGGGGGGGTACGCAGTATTTT. It specifies CASSLWAPSGGGTQYF.

The V gene is TRBV27, the J gene TRBJ2-3, with 12 bases lining up with TRBD2. Per the germline V gene, CDR1 is MNHEY and CDR2 is SMNVEV (reference sequence). This CDR3 spans 15 amino acids. The trim removed 10 bases at V and 6 bases at J, leaving 11 bases unmatched. CDR3 in amino acids: CATRLLAGGPDTQYF. CDR3 sequence (DNA): TGTGCCACCCGACTTCTAGCGGGAGGGCCGGATACGCAGTATTTT.

J is TRBJ2-7 and V is TRBV30; tentatively, D is TRBD2 (7 bases). The CDR3 is 13 amino acids. Germline loops: CDR1 GTSNPN, CDR2 SVGIG (reference sequence). V lost 5 bases to trimming and J lost 0 bases, with 11 bases between them. The CDR3 DNA reads TGTGCCTGGGGGGGGGCAGGCTCCTACGAGCAGTACTTC. This codes for CAWGGAGSYEQYF. The full variable domain, completed using reference TRBV30 and TRBJ2-7, is SQTIHQWPATLVQPVGSPLSLECTVEGTSNPNLYWYRQAAGRGLQLLFYSVGIGQISSEVPQNLSASRPQDRQFILSSKKLLLSDSGFYLCAWGGAGSYEQYFGPGTRLTVT.

V and J are TRBV19 and TRBJ2-7; 8 bases are a match to TRBD2. Germline-derived CDR1 and CDR2 are LNHDA and SQIVND (reference sequence). CDR3 length: 14 amino acids. The V and J ends lost 6 bases and 2 bases, in that order; junction bases with no gene match: 6. The CDR3 DNA reads as TGTGCCAGTAGGCCGGGACTAGGGGCCTACGAGCAGTACTTC. Protein: CASRPGLGAYEQYF.

The rearrangement links TRBV4-3 to TRBJ2-6, with 7 bases lining up with TRBD2. The CDR3 contains 17 residues. CDR1 and CDR2 (germline): LGHNA, YSLEER. Unmatched junction bases numbered 9, after V lost 5 bases and J lost 2 bases. This chain's CDR3 is CASSKGPGGTGANVLTF. CDR3 nucleotides: TGCGCCAGCAGCAAAGGACCGGGGGGAACTGGGGCCAACGTCCTGACTTTC.

The chain links TRBV10-1 to TRBJ2-7, with D possibly TRBD2 on 6 matching bases. The germline V gene encodes CDR1 WNHNN and CDR2 SYGVQD (reference sequence). The CDR3 runs to 16 residues. Trimming shortened V by 8 bases and J by 2 bases, and 22 bases separated the two germline ends. The CDR3 DNA sequence: TGCGCCAGCGAATCTTACCGCGGGACCAAGACCTACGAGCAGTACTTC. It is translated as CASESYRGTKTYEQYF.

V gene TRBV7-9 combines with J gene TRBJ2-1; 7 nucleotides match TRBD1. This CDR3 spans 15 amino acids. Germline values: CDR1 SEHNR, CDR2 FQNEAQ (reference sequence). V dropped 5 bases and J dropped 3; count of bases not matched to a gene: 7. CDR3 sequence (DNA): TGTGCCAGCAGCGTAGGGACAGCGATCTACAATGAGCAGTTCTTC. This codes for CASSVGTAIYNEQFF.

The count of this clone is one. The gene calls are TRBV29-1 and TRBJ1-1, with D possibly TRBD1 on 6 matching bases. From germline, CDR1 is SQVTM and CDR2 ANQGSEA. V lost 4 bases, J lost 0 bases, and 9 bases lay in between. The CDR3 runs 13 residues. The CDR3 DNA sequence: TGCAGCGTTGGGTGGGGGCTGAACACTGAAGCTTTCTTT. Its protein is CSVGWGLNTEAFF.

The count of this clone is one. J is TRBJ1-1 and V is TRBV6-6, with 9 bases fitting TRBD1. With V trimmed by 4 bases and J by 3 bases, 6 bases remained unmatched. Germline CDR1 reads MNHNY; CDR2 reads SVGAGI (reference sequence). This CDR3 spans 15 amino acids. The chain's CDR3 is CASSSGDRAHTEAFF. CDR3 coding DNA: TGTGCCAGCAGTTCCGGGGACAGGGCACACACTGAAGCTTTCTTT.

The gene calls are TRBV19 and TRBJ2-1, with TRBD1 matching over 9 bases. This CDR3 is 12 amino acids long. Germline CDR1 is LNHDA and CDR2 is SQIVND (reference sequence). The V segment lost 6 bases and the J segment 13 bases; nucleotides outside the gene matches: 7. The CDR3 loop reads CASSPWGQGQFF. The CDR3 DNA is TGTGCCAGTAGCCCGTGGGGACAGGGCCAGTTCTTC. Filled out from reference TRBV19 and TRBJ2-1, the complete variable domain reads DGGITQSPKYLFRKEGQNVTLSCEQNLNHDAMYWYRQDPGQGLRLIYYSQIVNDFQKGDIAEGYSVSREKKESFPLTVTSAQKNPTAFYLCASSPWGQGQFFGPGTRLTVL.

The chain couples TRBV4-3 to TRBJ1-5, with D unresolved. Trimming cost V 3 bases and J 0 bases, with 6 bases left between them. The CDR3 covers 14 residues. From germline, CDR1 is LGHNA and CDR2 YSLEER. CDR3 residues: CASSQEFSNQPQHF. CDR3 in DNA: TGCGCCAGCAGCCAGGAGTTTAGCAATCAGCCCCAGCATTTT.

The chain uses TRBV11-2 and TRBJ2-1; D is possibly TRBD2 (5 bases). Germline loops: CDR1 SGHAT, CDR2 FQNNGV. Trimming pared 1 base from V and 0 bases from J, leaving 10 bases between. This CDR3 region has 16 residues. For the CDR3, the DNA is TGTGCCAGCAGCTTAGGCGGGTTGAGCTCCTACAATGAGCAGTTCTTC. Encoded protein: CASSLGGLSSYNEQFF. The entire variable domain, with the rest obtained from reference TRBV11-2 and TRBJ2-1, is as follows: EAGVAQSPRYKIIEKRQSVAFWCNPISGHATLYWYQQILGQGPKLLIQFQNNGVVDDSQLPKDRFSAERLKGVDSTLKIQPAKLEDSAVYLCASSLGGLSSYNEQFFGPGTRLTVL.

This clone occurred once. V gene TRBV19 combines with J gene TRBJ2-7, with 10 bases identical to TRBD1. CDR3 length: 14 amino acids. V shed 7 bases, J shed 5 bases, and the junction held 8 bases outside the gene matches. Germline V CDR1 and CDR2: LNHDA, SQIVND (reference sequence). The CDR3 region has the DNA TGTGCCAGTACTTCCGGGACAGGGGCTGACGAGCAGTACTTC. It specifies CASTSGTGADEQYF.

The chain joins TRBV4-3 to TRBJ2-7; weak D call: TRBD2 (5 bases). V lost 0 bases and J lost 7, with 16 bases in between. The CDR3 is 15 residues long. Germline V CDR1 and CDR2: LGHNA, YSLEER. CDR3 protein: CASSQDEAGGREQYF. In nucleotides, the CDR3 is TGCGCCAGCAGCCAAGATGAAGCCGGAGGTCGGGAGCAGTACTTC.

V and J are TRBV4-3 and TRBJ2-3; D not certain. This CDR3 is 14 amino acids long. Germline-derived CDR1 and CDR2 are LGHNA and YSLEER. Trimming removed 0 bases at V and 3 bases at J, with 7 bases between. CDR3 nucleotides: TGCGCCAGCAGCCAAGATGCCGGGACAGATACGCAGTATTTT. This codes for CASSQDAGTDTQYF.

This chain joins TRBV18 and TRBJ2-7, with no clear D. CDR3 length equals 13 residues. Germline V lookup: CDR1 KGHSH, CDR2 LQKENI. V was trimmed by 2 bases and J by 5 bases, leaving 10 bases between them. For the CDR3, the DNA is TGTGCCAGCTCACCAAGTTCTACCCACGAGCAGTACTTC. It yields the protein CASSPSSTHEQYF. Full variable domain (outside the CDR3, taken from reference TRBV18 and TRBJ2-7): NAGVMQNPRHLVRRRGQEARLRCSPMKGHSHVYWYRQLPEEGLKFMVYLQKENIIDESGMPKERFSAEFPKEGPSILRIQQVVRGDSAAYFCASSPSSTHEQYFGPGTRLTVT.